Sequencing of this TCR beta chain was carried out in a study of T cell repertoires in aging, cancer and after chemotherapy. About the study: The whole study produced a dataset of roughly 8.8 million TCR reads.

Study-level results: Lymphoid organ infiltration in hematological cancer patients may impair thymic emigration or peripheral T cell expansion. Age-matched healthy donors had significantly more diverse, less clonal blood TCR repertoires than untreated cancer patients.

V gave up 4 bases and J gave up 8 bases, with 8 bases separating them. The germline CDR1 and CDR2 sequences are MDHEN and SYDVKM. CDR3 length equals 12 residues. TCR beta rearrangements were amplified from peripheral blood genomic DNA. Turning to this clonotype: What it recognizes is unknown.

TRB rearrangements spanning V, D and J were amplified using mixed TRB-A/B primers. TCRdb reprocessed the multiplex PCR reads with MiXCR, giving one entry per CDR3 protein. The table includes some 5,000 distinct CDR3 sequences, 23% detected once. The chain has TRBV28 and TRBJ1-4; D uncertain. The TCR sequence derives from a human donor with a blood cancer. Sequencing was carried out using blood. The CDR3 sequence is CASSSSDEKLFF. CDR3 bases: TGTGCCAGCAGTTCAAGCGACGAAAAACTGTTTTTT.